Included here is one T cell receptor beta chain sequence, with context. A much more abundant neighbour one base away suggests this may be a read error. cDNA specific to TCR beta was made from 500 to 650 ng of total RNA, with a constant-region primer employed for priming. Employing slightly modified ARM-PCR, three nested multiplex PCR rounds were run, and these gave rise to the TCR beta libraries. For roughly 10 cycles apiece, the opening two PCR rounds ran with TRBV1-TRBV30 forward primers and a C-beta reverse primer. TCRdb fed the multiplex PCR reads into MiXCR, producing one record per CDR3 protein. The sample lists about 330,000 distinct CDR3 sequences, 65% occurring once. In addition to blood RNA drawn from unsorted whole blood, germline DNA was extracted. This record comes from a study of tumor-infiltrating lymphocytes in primary liver carcinoma. The CDR3 sequence is 14 residues long. Germline trimming cut 4 bases from V and 4 bases from J; bases unmatched to any gene: 5. CDR1 and CDR2 (germline): MNHEY, SVGAGI.

The sample comprised peripheral blood. V usage is TRBV6-5 and J usage is TRBJ2-3; 7 bases line up with TRBD2. The receptor comes from a man aged 35-49 years with primary liver carcinoma and hepatitis B virus infection. CDR3: CASSSRDYSDTQYF. The CDR3 coding sequence is TGTGCCAGCAGTTCCCGGGACTACTCAGATACGCAGTATTTT.